Listed below are T cell receptor beta chains from one sample, sequenced in a study of blood T cell repertoires in COVID-19. Clones were read by immunoSEQ multiplex PCR, and TCRdb kept only the in-frame ones, dropping some. The sample carries around 400,000 clones, about 89% recorded once. Sample: peripheral blood. The receptors shown here come from a woman aged 55-70 years with COVID-19, enrolled during active disease. The CDR3 runs from the conserved cysteine through the conserved F or W. Fields, in order: V gene, D gene, J gene, clone size, CDR3 DNA, CDR3 protein. The D gene is left open where the match is weak. Clone size appears in some rows only: once, few, many, or a class for an expanded clone.

>TRBV13|TRBD1|TRBJ1-3|.
TGTGCCAGCAAATGGACAGGGACTGGAAACACCATATATTTT
CASKWTGTGNTIYF
>TRBV9|.|TRBJ1-6|.
TGTGCCAGCAGCCAGACCCGCCGGGATTCACCCCTCCACTTT
CASSQTRRDSPLHF
>TRBV7-3|TRBD2|TRBJ2-3|.
TGTGCCAGCAGCCTAATGGGACTAGCGGGGGTTACAGATACGCAGTATTTT
CASSLMGLAGVTDTQYF
>TRBV28|.|TRBJ2-5|.
TGTGCCAGCAGTCCCCCCACCTACTTCCAAGAGACCCAGTACTTC
CASSPPTYFQETQYF
>TRBV7-2|.|TRBJ2-3|.
TGTGCCAGCAGTTACCGAGGGGGGGCCCTAGATACGCAGTATTTT
CASSYRGGALDTQYF
>TRBV20-1|.|TRBJ1-1|once
TGCAGTGCTAGTGGGAGGGGAGACACTGAAGCTTTCTTT
CSASGRGDTEAFF
>TRBV11-2|TRBD2|TRBJ2-5|.
TGTGCCAGCAGCTTAGACGGGGGGGTCCAAGAGACCCAGTACTTC
CASSLDGGVQETQYF
>TRBV28|TRBD1|TRBJ2-7|.
TGTGCCAGCAGTTTCGACAGGGTATCCTACGAGCAGTACTTC
CASSFDRVSYEQYF
>TRBV2|.|TRBJ1-1|.
TGTGCCACGGGACACGGAAGGGAAGCTTTCTTT
CATGHGREAFF
>TRBV15|TRBD1|TRBJ1-1|.
TGTGCCACCAGCAGCCGACAGGGGGCTAGCACTGAAGCTTTCTTT
CATSSRQGASTEAFF
>TRBV24-1|TRBD1|TRBJ2-2|.
TGTGCCACCAGTGATGGGGACAGTTACACCGGGGAGCTGTTTTTT
CATSDGDSYTGELFF
>TRBV7-9|.|TRBJ2-7|.
TGTGCCAGCAGCTTCGGACAGCCTTCCTACGAGCAGTACTTC
CASSFGQPSYEQYF
>TRBV19|TRBD1|TRBJ2-3|.
TGTGCCAGTAGTGACGGGACAGGGCCAGATACGCAGTATTTT
CASSDGTGPDTQYF
>TRBV5-5|.|TRBJ2-1|.
TGTGCCAGCAGCTTTTGGGGCCGCTACAATGAGCAGTTCTTC
CASSFWGRYNEQFF
>TRBV27|.|TRBJ1-5|few
TGTGCCAGCAGAGGGAGGGCCCATTCCAATCAGCCCCAGCATTTT
CASRGRAHSNQPQHF
>TRBV18|.|TRBJ2-1|.
TGTGCCAGCTCACCTTTGGGACATCTCAATGAGCAGTTCTTC
CASSPLGHLNEQFF
>TRBV7-8|TRBD2|TRBJ2-7|.
TGTGCCAGCAGCTCATCGGGGGGGCTCCTCTACGAGCAGTACTTC
CASSSSGGLLYEQYF
>TRBV2|TRBD1|TRBJ1-4|.
TGTGCCAGCAGTGAGGCAGACAGGGATAATGAAAAACTGTTTTTT
CASSEADRDNEKLFF
>TRBV5-1|.|TRBJ1-1|once
TGCGCCAGCAGCTTGGTGGCGGGAGGACCCACTGAAGCTTTCTTT
CASSLVAGGPTEAFF
>TRBV21-1|.|TRBJ1-3|few
TGTGCCAGCAGCGTCCTACCGTGCTCTGGAAACACCATATATTTT
CASSVLPCSGNTIYF
>TRBV4-1|.|TRBJ1-1|.
TGCGCCAGCAGCCAAGCAGGGGTGAACACTGAAGCTTTCTTT
CASSQAGVNTEAFF
>TRBV11-2|TRBD1|TRBJ1-2|.
TGTGCCAGCACCCCGGGACAGGGGAACTATGGCTACACCTTC
CASTPGQGNYGYTF
>TRBV7-6|.|TRBJ2-3|.
TGTGCCAGCAGCAAATTACAGGGCACAGATACGCAGTATTTT
CASSKLQGTDTQYF
>TRBV2|TRBD1|TRBJ1-1|.
TGTGCCAGCAGTCAACAGGGGGTTGAGAACACTGAAGCTTTCTTT
CASSQQGVENTEAFF
>TRBV7-6|.|TRBJ1-1|.
TGTGCCAGCAGCCCCCAGCGGGGAACTGAAGCTTTCTTT
CASSPQRGTEAFF
>TRBV5-1|TRBD1|TRBJ2-3|.
TGCGCCAGCAGCACCGGGACAGGGAGAGATACGCAGTATTTT
CASSTGTGRDTQYF
>TRBV6-6|TRBD2|TRBJ2-2|.
TGTGCCAGCAGTCCCATGGGGAGGGCCACCGGGGAGCTGTTTTTT
CASSPMGRATGELFF
>TRBV4-2|.|TRBJ1-6|.
TGTGCCAGCAGCCAAGAATATGTCCGGGGAAGCTCCTATAATTCACCCCTCCACTTT
CASSQEYVRGSSYNSPLHF
>TRBV5-4|TRBD1|TRBJ1-2|.
TGTGCCAGCAGCCAAGAGGTCAGGGGGGTAGATGGCTACACCTTC
CASSQEVRGVDGYTF
>TRBV10-3|.|TRBJ1-1|.
TGTGCCATCAGTGAGGACAGAATGAACACTGAAGCTTTCTTT
CAISEDRMNTEAFF
>TRBV3-1/TRBV3-2|.|TRBJ1-1|.
TGTGCCAGCAGCCAGCTCCACAGGGATGAAGCTTTCTTT
CASSQLHRDEAFF
>TRBV30|.|TRBJ1-1|.
TGTGCCTGGAGACCCGACAGTTACACTGAAGCTTTCTTT
CAWRPDSYTEAFF
>TRBV11-2|TRBD1|TRBJ2-7|.
TGTGCCAGCAGCTTATTTAGGACAGGGTCGGACGAGCAGTACTTC
CASSLFRTGSDEQYF
>TRBV19|.|TRBJ1-2|.
TGTGCCAGTAGTATAGGATCAGGGACAAGCTATGGCTACACCTTC
CASSIGSGTSYGYTF
>TRBV7-2|TRBD2|TRBJ2-2|.
TGTGCCAGCAGCTGGTCTAGCGGGGGGACCGGGGAGCTGTTTTTT
CASSWSSGGTGELFF
>TRBV11-2|.|TRBJ2-5|.
TGTGCCAGCAGCTATGCGTACCAAGAGACCCAGTACTTC
CASSYAYQETQYF
>TRBV19|.|TRBJ1-4|once
TGTGCCAGTAACAGGCTAGACGCGACTAATGAAAAACTGTTTTTT
CASNRLDATNEKLFF
>TRBV5-3|.|TRBJ1-4|.
TGTGCCAGAAAGAAAAGGGGTCCGGGTAAACTGTTTTTT
CARKKRGPGKLFF
>TRBV28|TRBD1|TRBJ1-5|.
TGTGCCAGCAGATCCTCCGGGACAGGGAATCAGCCCCAGCATTTT
CASRSSGTGNQPQHF
>TRBV7-3|TRBD2|TRBJ2-3|.
TGTGCCAGCAGCTATAGCGGGGGGAGCACAGATACGCAGTATTTT
CASSYSGGSTDTQYF
>TRBV11-2|TRBD2|TRBJ2-7|.
TGTGCCAGCAGCCCGACCAGCGGGGCTACCTACGAGCAGTACTTC
CASSPTSGATYEQYF